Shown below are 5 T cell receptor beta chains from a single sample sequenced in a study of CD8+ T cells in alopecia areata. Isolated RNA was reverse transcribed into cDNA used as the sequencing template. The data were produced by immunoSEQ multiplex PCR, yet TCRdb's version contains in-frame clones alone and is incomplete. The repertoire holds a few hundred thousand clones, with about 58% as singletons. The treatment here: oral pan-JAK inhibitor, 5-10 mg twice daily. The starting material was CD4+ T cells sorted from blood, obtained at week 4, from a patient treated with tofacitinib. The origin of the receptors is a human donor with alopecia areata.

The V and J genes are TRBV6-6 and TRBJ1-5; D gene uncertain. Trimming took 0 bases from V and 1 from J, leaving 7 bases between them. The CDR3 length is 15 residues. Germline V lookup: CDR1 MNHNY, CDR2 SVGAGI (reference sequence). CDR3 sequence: CASSYSGRSNQPQHF. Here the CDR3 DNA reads TGTGCCAGCAGTTACTCAGGGAGGAGCAATCAGCCCCAGCATTTT.

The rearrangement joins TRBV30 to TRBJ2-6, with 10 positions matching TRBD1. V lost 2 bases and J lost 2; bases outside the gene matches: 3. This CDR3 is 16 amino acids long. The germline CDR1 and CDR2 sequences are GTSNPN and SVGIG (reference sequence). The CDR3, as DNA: TGTGCCTGGAGTCGACAGGGGGCGGCTGGGGCCAACGTCCTGACTTTC. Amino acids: CAWSRQGAAGANVLTF.

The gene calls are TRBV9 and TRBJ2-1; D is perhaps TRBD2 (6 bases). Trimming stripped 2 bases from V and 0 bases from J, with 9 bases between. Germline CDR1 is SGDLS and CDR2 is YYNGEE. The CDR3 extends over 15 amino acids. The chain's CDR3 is CASSVGGFSYNEQFF. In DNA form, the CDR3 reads TGTGCCAGCAGCGTGGGGGGTTTCTCCTACAATGAGCAGTTCTTC. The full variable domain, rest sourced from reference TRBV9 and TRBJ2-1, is DSGVTQTPKHLITATGQRVTLRCSPRSGDLSVYWYQQSLDQGLQFLIQYYNGEERAKGNILERFSAQQFPDLHSELNLSSLELGDSALYFCASSVGGFSYNEQFFGPGTRLTVL.

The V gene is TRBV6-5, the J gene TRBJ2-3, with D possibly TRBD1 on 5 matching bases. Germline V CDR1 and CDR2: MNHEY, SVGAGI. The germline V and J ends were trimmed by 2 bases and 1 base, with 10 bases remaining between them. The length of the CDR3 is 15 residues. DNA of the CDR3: TGTGCCAGCAGTTACATTGGCAGGGGCACAGATACGCAGTATTTT. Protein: CASSYIGRGTDTQYF.

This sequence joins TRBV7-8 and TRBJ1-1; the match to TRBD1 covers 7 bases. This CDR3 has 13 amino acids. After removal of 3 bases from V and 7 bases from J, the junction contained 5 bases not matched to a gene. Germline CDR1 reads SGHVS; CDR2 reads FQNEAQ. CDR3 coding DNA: TGTGCCAGCAGCTTTGACAGGGAGGGTGAAGCTTTCTTT. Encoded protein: CASSFDREGEAFF.